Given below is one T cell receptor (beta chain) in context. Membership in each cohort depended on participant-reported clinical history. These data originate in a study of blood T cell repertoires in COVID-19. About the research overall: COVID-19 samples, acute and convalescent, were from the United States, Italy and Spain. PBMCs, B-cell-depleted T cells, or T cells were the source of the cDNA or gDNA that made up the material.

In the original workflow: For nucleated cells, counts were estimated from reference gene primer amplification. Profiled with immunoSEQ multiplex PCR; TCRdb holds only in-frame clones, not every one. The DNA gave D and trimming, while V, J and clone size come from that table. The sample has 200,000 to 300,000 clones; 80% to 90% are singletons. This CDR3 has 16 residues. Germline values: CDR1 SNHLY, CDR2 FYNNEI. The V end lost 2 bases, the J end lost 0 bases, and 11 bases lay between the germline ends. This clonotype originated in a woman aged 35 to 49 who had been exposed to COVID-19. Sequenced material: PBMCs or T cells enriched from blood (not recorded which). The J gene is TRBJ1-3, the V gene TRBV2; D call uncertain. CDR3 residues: CASSERSGNSGNTIYF. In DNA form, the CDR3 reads TGTGCCAGCAGTGAACGGTCGGGGAACTCTGGAAACACCATATATTTT.